The clone carrying this TCR beta chain was recorded once. The data stem from a study of technical replicates of blood from a handful of donors. Using immunoSEQ multiplex PCR, the repertoire was profiled, and TCRdb retains in-frame clones only, with some absent. The sample includes about 80,000 clones, 90% to 95% of them seen just once. The CDR3 contains 16 residues. The germline V gene has CDR1 SQVTM and CDR2 ANQGSEA. V was clipped by 4 bases and J by 4 bases; unmatched bases: 11. The chain uses TRBV29-1 and TRBJ1-2; the match to TRBD1 covers 11 bases. The TCR sequence derives from a human donor in good health. Sequencing used T cells isolated from PBMCs. CDR3: CSVVGQGVDLSYGYTF. In DNA, the CDR3 is TGCAGCGTTGTGGGACAGGGGGTGGATCTGAGCTATGGCTACACCTTC. Together with reference TRBV29-1 and TRBJ1-2, the CDR3 gives the full variable domain: SAVISQKPSRDICQRGTSLTIQCQVDSQVTMMFWYRQQPGQSLTLIATANQGSEATYESGFVIDKFPISRPNLTFSTLTVSNMSPEDSSIYLCSVVGQGVDLSYGYTFGSGTRLTVV.